This entry concerns a single T cell receptor beta chain. Antigen specificity is unknown. The germline V gene encodes CDR1 SEHNR and CDR2 FQNEAQ (reference sequence). V gave up 5 bases and J gave up 3 bases; unmatched junction bases: 6. This CDR3 has 16 residues. The sample is drawn from a study of beta chain features in type 1 diabetes. Study-wide results and caveats: Patients showed naive, central memory and Treg TCRB repertoires that appeared more similar than those of healthy donors. cDNA-based reads could over-represent cells with high TCR expression.

Investigators reverse transcribed all isolated RNA, so they sequenced expressed TCRB transcripts. Naive, central memory and regulatory T cell samples yielded around 3.4 million reads on average. Sequenced by immunoSEQ multiplex PCR; TCRdb stores in-frame clones only, minus some. Seen here are approximately 150,000 clones, 8% to 13% observed once, and the top ten hold 1.3%. The V gene is TRBV7-9, the J gene TRBJ2-1; 11 bases align to TRBD2. Input material: naive CD4+ T cells from blood. The receptor's source is a man aged 18 to 30 in good health. DNA for the CDR3: TGTGCCAGCAGCCCCGCCGGGACTAGCGGCTACAATGAGCAGTTCTTC. Its translation: CASSPAGTSGYNEQFF.